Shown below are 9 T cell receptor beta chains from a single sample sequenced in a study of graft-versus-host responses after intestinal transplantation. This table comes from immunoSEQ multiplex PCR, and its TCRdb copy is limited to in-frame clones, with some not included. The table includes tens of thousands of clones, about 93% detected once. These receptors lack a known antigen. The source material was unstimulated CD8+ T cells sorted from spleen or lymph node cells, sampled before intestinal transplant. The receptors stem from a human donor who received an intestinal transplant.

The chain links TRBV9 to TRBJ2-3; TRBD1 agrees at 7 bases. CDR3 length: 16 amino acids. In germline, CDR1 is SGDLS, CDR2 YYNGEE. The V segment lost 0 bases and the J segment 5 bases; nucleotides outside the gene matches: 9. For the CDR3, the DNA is TGTGCCAGCAGCGTAGAGGAAGGGGGCATGGGAGATACGCAGTATTTT. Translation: CASSVEEGGMGDTQYF.

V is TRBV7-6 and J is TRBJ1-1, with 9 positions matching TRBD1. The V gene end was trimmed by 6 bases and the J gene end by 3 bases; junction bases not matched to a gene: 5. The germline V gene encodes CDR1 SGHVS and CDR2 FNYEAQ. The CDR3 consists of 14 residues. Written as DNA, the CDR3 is TGTGCCAGCAGACCACAGGGGGCGGACACTGAAGCTTTCTTT. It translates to CASRPQGADTEAFF.

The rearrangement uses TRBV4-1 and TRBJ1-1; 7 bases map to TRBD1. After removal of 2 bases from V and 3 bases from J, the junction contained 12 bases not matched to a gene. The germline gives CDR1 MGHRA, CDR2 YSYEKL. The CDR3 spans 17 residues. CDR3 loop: CASSQPITGVGYTEAFF. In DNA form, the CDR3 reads TGCGCCAGCAGCCAACCGATAACAGGGGTAGGTTACACTGAAGCTTTCTTT.

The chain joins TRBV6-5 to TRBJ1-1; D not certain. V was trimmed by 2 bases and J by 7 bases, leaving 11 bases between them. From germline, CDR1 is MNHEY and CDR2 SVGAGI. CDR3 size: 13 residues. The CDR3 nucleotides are TGTGCCAGCAGTTACCTAGCGTCGAATGAAGCTTTCTTT. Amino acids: CASSYLASNEAFF.

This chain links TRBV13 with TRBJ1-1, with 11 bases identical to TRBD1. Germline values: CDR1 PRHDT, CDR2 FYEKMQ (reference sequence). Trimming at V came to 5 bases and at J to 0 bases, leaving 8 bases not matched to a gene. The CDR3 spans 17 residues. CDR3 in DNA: TGTGCCAGCAGCCCATCCGGGACAGGGGGGATGAACACTGAAGCTTTCTTT. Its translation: CASSPSGTGGMNTEAFF.

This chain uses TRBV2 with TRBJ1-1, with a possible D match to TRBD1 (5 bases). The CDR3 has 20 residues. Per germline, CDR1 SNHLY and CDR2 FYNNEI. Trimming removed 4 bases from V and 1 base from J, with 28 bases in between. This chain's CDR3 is CASSAPFLVSRGGENTEAFF. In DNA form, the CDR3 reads TGTGCCAGCAGTGCCCCGTTTCTCGTCTCCCGGGGAGGGGAGAACACTGAAGCTTTCTTT.

The CDR3 here is CASSDRGYYNEQFF. CDR3 sequence (DNA): TGTGCCAGCTCCGACAGGGGGTATTACAATGAGCAGTTCTTC. V gene TRBV9 combines with J gene TRBJ2-1, with 9 bases aligning to TRBD1. Germline CDR1 reads SGDLS; CDR2 reads YYNGEE. There are 14 residues in the CDR3. The V and J ends lost 7 bases and 4 bases, in that order; junction bases with no gene match: 6.

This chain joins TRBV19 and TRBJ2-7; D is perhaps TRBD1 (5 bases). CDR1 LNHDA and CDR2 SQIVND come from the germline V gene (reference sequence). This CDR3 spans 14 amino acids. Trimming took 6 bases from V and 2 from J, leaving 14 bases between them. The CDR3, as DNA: TGTGCCAGTAGAGGTCAGCAGGACACCTACGAGCAGTACTTC. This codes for CASRGQQDTYEQYF.

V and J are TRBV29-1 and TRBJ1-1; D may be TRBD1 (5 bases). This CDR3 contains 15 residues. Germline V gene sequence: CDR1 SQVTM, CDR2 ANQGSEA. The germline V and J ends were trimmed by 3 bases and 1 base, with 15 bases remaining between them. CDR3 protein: CSVEPGWGANTEAFF. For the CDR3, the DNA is TGCAGCGTTGAGCCAGGGTGGGGCGCGAACACTGAAGCTTTCTTT.